The 32 T cell receptor beta chains below come from one sample, sequenced in a study of blood T cell repertoires in COVID-19. Here immunoSEQ multiplex PCR was the method, and the copy in TCRdb shows in-frame clones only, minus some. The data contain over 250,000 clones, 83% of them singletons. The specimen was peripheral blood. The source of these receptors is a woman in her fifties or sixties who had recovered from COVID-19.

The chain employs TRBV27 and TRBJ2-3; weak D call: TRBD1 (5 bases). Per germline, CDR1 MNHEY and CDR2 SMNVEV (reference sequence). This CDR3 has 14 residues. V was pared by 2 bases and J by 6 bases, with 12 bases between. The CDR3 is CASSLAGRGDTQYF. The CDR3 coding sequence is TGTGCCAGCAGTTTAGCTGGTAGGGGTGATACGCAGTATTTT.

The chain has TRBV7-2 and TRBJ1-2, with unresolved D. Trimming cost V 4 bases and J 3 bases, with 9 bases left between them. The CDR3 consists of 13 residues. CDR1 and CDR2 from the germline V gene are SGHTA and FQGNSA. CDR3 region: CASSSYLDYGYTF. The CDR3 bases are TGTGCCAGCAGCTCTTACTTAGACTATGGCTACACCTTC.

J is TRBJ2-7 and V is TRBV10-3; D is uncertain. The V gene lost 6 bases and the J gene lost 0 bases, with 15 bases spanning the gap. The germline V gene encodes CDR1 ENHRY and CDR2 SYGVKD. This CDR3 is built from 15 residues. In DNA form, the CDR3 reads TGTGCCATCAGGAATGACACCTCGAGCTCCTACGAGCAGTACTTC. Translating it yields CAIRNDTSSSYEQYF.

V gene TRBV27 combines with J gene TRBJ2-7; TRBD1 matches 8 bases. CDR3 length equals 15 residues. V dropped 5 bases and J dropped 7; count of bases not matched to a gene: 13. The germline gives CDR1 MNHEY, CDR2 SMNVEV (reference sequence). The CDR3 DNA reads TGTGCCAGCAGTATCCGCCCACAGGGGGTGGGTGAGCAGTACTTC. It codes for CASSIRPQGVGEQYF.

The V call is TRBV27, the J call TRBJ2-1; unclear D gene. V was cut by 5 bases and J by 9 bases, with 20 bases left in between. The CDR3 has 15 amino acids. Germline CDR1 is MNHEY and CDR2 is SMNVEV (reference sequence). CDR3 DNA sequence: TGTGCCAGCAGTCCCACGGCGAGCAGACGGAGTGAGCAGTTCTTC. Translated: CASSPTASRRSEQFF.

The gene calls are TRBV30 and TRBJ2-7; D is unclear. Trimming pared 0 bases from V and 2 bases from J, leaving 5 bases between. Germline lookup yields CDR1 GTSNPN and CDR2 SVGIG (reference sequence). The CDR3 is 12 amino acids. CDR3 residues: CAWSVGAYEQYF. The CDR3 DNA reads as TGTGCCTGGAGTGTCGGAGCCTACGAGCAGTACTTC.

This clone came up a few times. Distinct nucleotide sequences in the sample also encode this CDR3. Written as DNA, the CDR3 is TGTGCCACCAGCAGAGAAGCGGGAGGTGGAGAGACCCAGTACTTC. As protein: CATSREAGGGETQYF. This chain joins TRBV15 and TRBJ2-5, with 9 bases fitting TRBD2. The CDR3 totals 15 residues. V dropped 0 bases and J dropped 4; count of bases not matched to a gene: 3. From germline, CDR1 is LNHNV and CDR2 YYDKDF (reference sequence).

CDR3 DNA: TGTGCCATCAGTGTAACAGGCACCGGGGAGCTGTTTTTT. Its protein is CAISVTGTGELFF. The chain uses TRBV10-3 and TRBJ2-2; possible D gene TRBD1, 5 bases. This CDR3 comprises 13 residues. Germline CDR1 reads ENHRY; CDR2 reads SYGVKD. Trimming took off 4 bases at V and 4 bases at J, with 7 bases between the two ends.

This clone was picked up one time. The CDR3 nucleotides are TGTGCCAGCAGCTTGGTGGCCAGGGGAAGTGAGCAGTTCTTC. Residues: CASSLVARGSEQFF. This chain joins TRBV5-4 and TRBJ2-1, with a weak D call TRBD1 (6 bases). CDR1 and CDR2 (germline): SGHNT, YYREEE (reference sequence). The CDR3 contains 14 residues. V lost 0 bases, J lost 9 bases, and 13 bases lay in between.

The chain recombines TRBV10-3 with TRBJ2-3, with D possibly TRBD1 on 6 matching bases. Trimming removed 6 bases from V and 5 bases from J, with 9 bases in between. The CDR3 has 12 amino acids. Germline CDR1 ENHRY, CDR2 SYGVKD. The CDR3 nucleotides are TGTGCCATCAGGGGGGCCGAAGATACGCAGTATTTT. This sequence encodes CAIRGAEDTQYF.

J is TRBJ1-1 and V is TRBV28, with 7 nucleotides matching TRBD1. The CDR3 spans 14 residues. The germline CDR1 and CDR2 sequences are MDHEN and SYDVKM. Losses at the gene ends were 5 bases for V and 0 bases for J; bases not matched to a gene: 3. CDR3 sequence (DNA): TGTGCCAGCAGTGCCGGGACAGTGAACACTGAAGCTTTCTTT. It is translated as CASSAGTVNTEAFF.

This chain's CDR3 is CASSPPSGTDTQYF. The CDR3 bases are TGTGCCAGCTCACCACCATCGGGGACAGATACGCAGTATTTT. The genes are TRBV18 and TRBJ2-3, with a possible D match to TRBD2 (5 bases). Germline-derived CDR1 and CDR2 are KGHSH and LQKENI. The CDR3 extends over 14 amino acids. Trimming removed 0 bases from V and 3 bases from J, with 7 bases in between.

This chain uses TRBV27 with TRBJ2-1; 9 bases fit TRBD1. Germline-derived CDR1 and CDR2 are MNHEY and SMNVEV (reference sequence). CDR3 size: 18 residues. V was clipped by 6 bases and J by 1 base; unmatched bases: 13. CDR3 amino acids: CASRPGQGVLQSYNEQFF. Written as DNA, the CDR3 is TGTGCCAGCAGACCGGGACAGGGAGTACTTCAGTCCTACAATGAGCAGTTCTTC.

The chain has TRBV7-9 and TRBJ1-1; 8 bases are a match to TRBD1. CDR1 and CDR2 from the germline V gene are SEHNR and FQNEAQ (reference sequence). The CDR3 is made up of 16 amino acids. The V and J ends lost 3 bases and 4 bases, in that order; junction bases with no gene match: 10. This CDR3 reads CASSLPPTGVFTEAFF. The CDR3 nucleotides are TGTGCCAGCAGCTTGCCCCCGACAGGGGTTTTCACTGAAGCTTTCTTT.

The rearrangement joins TRBV7-2 to TRBJ2-7; 12 bases align to TRBD2. The V gene's germline CDR1 is SGHTA and CDR2 FQGNSA. The CDR3 is made up of 15 amino acids. Germline trimming cut 6 bases from V and 4 bases from J; bases unmatched to any gene: 7. CDR3: CASRTSGGLQYEQYF. The CDR3 DNA follows: TGTGCCAGCAGAACTAGCGGGGGGCTACAGTACGAGCAGTACTTC.

This clone showed up many times. The gene calls are TRBV6-1 and TRBJ2-2, with 8 bases lining up with TRBD1. V lost 6 bases and J lost 5; bases outside the gene matches: 5. The CDR3 is 14 amino acids. Germline CDR1 reads MNHNS; CDR2 reads SASEGT. The CDR3 here is CASSPRTGTGELFF. Here the CDR3 DNA reads TGTGCCAGCAGCCCCAGGACAGGGACCGGGGAGCTGTTTTTT.

The genes are TRBV7-2 and TRBJ1-6; maybe TRBD1 (5 bases). The CDR3 sequence is 13 residues long. Per germline, CDR1 SGHTA and CDR2 FQGNSA. V lost 11 bases and J lost 10, with 18 bases in between. DNA of the CDR3: TGTGCCGGATACGGGGGAGCAGGCTCACCCCTCCACTTT. Translation gives CAGYGGAGSPLHF.

The chain is built from TRBV5-1 and TRBJ1-4; 11 bases map to TRBD1. CDR1 is SGHRS and CDR2 is YFSETQ in the germline V gene. The junction had 2 bases not matched to a gene; V was cut back by 4 bases and J by 0 bases. The CDR3 length is 16 residues. CDR3 region: CASSEGQGATNEKLFF. In DNA, the CDR3 is TGCGCCAGCAGCGAGGGACAGGGGGCAACTAATGAAAAACTGTTTTTT. The full variable domain, with the rest looked up from reference TRBV5-1 and TRBJ1-4, is KAGVTQTPRYLIKTRGQQVTLSCSPISGHRSVSWYQQTPGQGLQFLFEYFSETQRNKGNFPGRFSGRQFSNSRSEMNVSTLELGDSALYLCASSEGQGATNEKLFFGSGTQLSVL.

The chain is built from TRBV4-1 and TRBJ2-2, with 7 bases that match TRBD1. Trimming took 3 bases from V and 5 from J; bases not matched to a gene: 18. Germline values: CDR1 MGHRA, CDR2 YSYEKL. The length of the CDR3 is 19 residues. CDR3 sequence reads: CASSHPTGYGLRGTGELFF. CDR3 in DNA: TGCGCCAGCAGCCACCCGACAGGGTACGGACTCAGGGGAACCGGGGAGCTGTTTTTT.

The chain combines TRBV28 with TRBJ2-1, with 7 bases lining up with TRBD2. Germline loops: CDR1 MDHEN, CDR2 SYDVKM. The CDR3 totals 15 residues. Germline trimming cut 6 bases from V and 0 bases from J; bases unmatched to any gene: 5. Here the CDR3 DNA reads TGTGCCAGCAGCACCGGGGGGAGCTCCTACAATGAGCAGTTCTTC. Amino acid sequence: CASSTGGSSYNEQFF.

The gene calls are TRBV6-2 or TRBV6-3 and TRBJ1-6; 8 positions match TRBD1. V was pared by 0 bases and J by 3 bases, with 7 bases of the junction left unmatched. The CDR3 is 18 amino acids. Germline CDR1 reads MNHEY; CDR2 reads SVGEGT. The CDR3 here is CASSYSSGRGHYNSPLHF. As DNA, the CDR3 is TGTGCCAGCAGTTACTCCTCGGGCAGGGGGCACTATAATTCACCCCTCCACTTT.

The chain uses TRBV9 and TRBJ1-3, with a possible D match to TRBD1 (6 bases). This CDR3 spans 17 amino acids. Germline-derived CDR1 and CDR2 are SGDLS and YYNGEE. V was pared by 1 base and J by 0 bases, with 14 bases between. This CDR3 is CASSVRGSRNSGNTIYF. The CDR3, as DNA: TGTGCCAGCAGCGTAAGGGGGTCTCGGAACTCTGGAAACACCATATATTTT.

The chain recombines TRBV3-1 (or the pseudogene TRBV3-2) with TRBJ1-6; possibly TRBD1 for D (6 bases). The germline V gene encodes CDR1 LGHDT and CDR2 YNNKEL (reference sequence). V dropped 3 bases and J dropped 6 bases, with 6 bases sitting between them. CDR3 size: 13 residues. The CDR3 nucleotides are TGTGCCAGCAGCCAGGACAGTAATTCACCCCTCCACTTT. Protein: CASSQDSNSPLHF.

The V call is TRBV3-1 (or the pseudogene TRBV3-2), the J call TRBJ1-2; no clear D. Germline loops: CDR1 LGHDT, CDR2 YNNKEL (reference sequence). This CDR3 contains 14 residues. V lost 0 bases, J lost 6 bases, and 11 bases lay in between. In DNA form, the CDR3 reads TGTGCCAGCAGCCAAGATCTAAACGGTGATGGCTACACCTTC. Amino acid sequence: CASSQDLNGDGYTF.

The chain uses TRBV19 and TRBJ1-1, with D possibly matching TRBD1 (6 bases). CDR3 length: 13 residues. Trimming shortened V by 4 bases and J by 4 bases, and 10 bases separated the two germline ends. CDR1 and CDR2 (germline): LNHDA, SQIVND (reference sequence). The CDR3 bases are TGTGCCAGTAGTAAGGCAGGGGTCACTGAAGCTTTCTTT. Amino acids: CASSKAGVTEAFF.

The rearrangement links TRBV28 to TRBJ1-2; D might be TRBD1 (6 bases). Germline loops: CDR1 MDHEN, CDR2 SYDVKM. The V end was cut by 3 bases, the J end by 0 bases, with 14 bases between. The CDR3 has 16 residues. The chain's CDR3 is CASSLGPGGPNYGYTF. The DNA of the CDR3 is TGTGCCAGCAGTTTGGGGCCGGGGGGCCCTAACTATGGCTACACCTTC.

The chain uses TRBV18 and TRBJ1-2; 8 bases are a match to TRBD1. The germline V gene encodes CDR1 KGHSH and CDR2 LQKENI. The CDR3 loop spans 16 amino acids. The ends lost 7 bases at V and 2 bases at J; junction bases unmatched: 12. CDR3 DNA: TGTGCCAGCTTCATGGAGGACAGGGAAGGGAACTATGGCTACACCTTC. Amino acids: CASFMEDREGNYGYTF.

The rearrangement joins TRBV4-1 to TRBJ2-2; TRBD1 might be the D (6 bases). CDR1 MGHRA and CDR2 YSYEKL come from the germline V gene. The CDR3 contains 16 residues. Trimming cost V 1 base and J 4 bases, with 13 bases left between them. DNA of the CDR3: TGCGCCAGCAGCCAAGGATGGGGGCGTCGCACCGGGGAGCTGTTTTTT. Amino acid sequence: CASSQGWGRRTGELFF.

The chain combines TRBV30 with TRBJ1-4, with TRBD1 as a possible D gene (6 bases). Germline CDR1 and CDR2: GTSNPN and SVGIG (reference sequence). The CDR3 is made up of 16 amino acids. V shed 4 bases and J shed 8 bases, with 23 bases lying between them. The CDR3 region has the DNA TGTGCCTGGACAGGATTCGGCTCGACAGGACGGGAAAAACTGTTTTTT. Its translation: CAWTGFGSTGREKLFF.

In nucleotides, the CDR3 is TGTGCCATCAGTGACCTGGCTAGCGGGACAGTGGGAGGAAATGAGCAGTTCTTC. Its translation: CAISDLASGTVGGNEQFF. This chain uses TRBV10-3 with TRBJ2-1; 9 bases agree with TRBD2. V shed 3 bases and J 7 bases; nucleotides not matched to a gene: 16. The CDR3 covers 18 residues. Germline-derived CDR1 and CDR2 are ENHRY and SYGVKD.

V gene TRBV19 combines with J gene TRBJ1-5, with 9 bases fitting TRBD1. V gave up 5 bases and J gave up 3 bases; unmatched junction bases: 8. This CDR3 has 16 residues. The germline V gene has CDR1 LNHDA and CDR2 SQIVND (reference sequence). The CDR3 sequence: CASSPTGTGYNQPQHF. In nucleotides, the CDR3 is TGTGCCAGTAGTCCTACCGGGACAGGGTACAATCAGCCCCAGCATTTT.

V is TRBV24-1 and J is TRBJ2-1, with 9 bases that match TRBD1. The germline CDR1 and CDR2 sequences are KGHDR and SFDVKD. Germline trimming cut 0 bases from V and 0 bases from J; bases unmatched to any gene: 5. The CDR3 extends over 18 amino acids. CDR3 bases: TGTGCCACCAGTGATTTGGCACAGGGGGCCATCTCCTACAATGAGCAGTTCTTC. This translates into CATSDLAQGAISYNEQFF.